This entry concerns a single T cell receptor beta chain. The data originate from a study of Ad26.COV2.S vaccination and SARS-CoV-2 variants. This CDR3 has 11 residues. V shed 7 bases and J shed 2 bases, with 8 bases lying between them. Germline values: CDR1 DFQATT, CDR2 SNEGSKA (reference sequence). Treatment denoted: some 20 received Ad26.COV2.S at low or high dose, single or two shots; 5 received placebo; per-sample allocation not given. The samples were gathered on day 63 after the first injection of vaccine or placebo. Ad26.COV2.S expressed prefusion-stabilized spike from the original Wuhan strain. Profiled with immunoSEQ multiplex PCR; TCRdb holds only in-frame clones, not every one. Seen here are some 340,000 clones, around four fifths observed once, and the top ten hold approximately 2.1%.

Sequencing used peripheral blood, obtained in a trial of Ad26.COV2.S vaccine versus placebo. The chain combines TRBV20-1 with TRBJ1-1; D not resolved. This clonotype was sampled from a person between 18 and 65 years old who received the Ad26.COV2.S COVID-19 vaccine or a placebo. The DNA for the CDR3 is TGCAGTGTTAGGAAAAACACTGAAGCTTTCTTT. It yields the protein CSVRKNTEAFF.